This T cell receptor beta chain was profiled in a study of cytomegalovirus exposure and HLA in healthy donors. Study observations and caveats: Associated with HLA alleles at 0.05 false discovery rate in a later analysis were around 15,000 TCR beta sequences.

At sampling all donors were nominally healthy, likely with unrecorded immune exposures. J lost 4 bases, V lost 4 bases, and 6 bases had no gene match. This CDR3 is built from 14 residues. Germline loops: CDR1 SGHRS, CDR2 YFSETQ. In the PCR, 60 Vbeta and 13 Jbeta primers were used. Using immunoSEQ multiplex PCR, the repertoire was profiled, and TCRdb retains in-frame clones only, with some absent. The sample consists of about 130,000 clones, approximately 71% of them appearing once. This clone has just one count. The antigen is unknown. The TCR originated in a man aged 25 to 45 in good health and CMV-seronegative. Sequencing input: PBMCs. The chain carries TRBV5-1 and TRBJ2-5, with 8 bases fitting TRBD2. The CDR3 region has the DNA TGCGCCAGCAGCCCCGGGAGGGCCGGAGAGACCCAGTACTTC. Protein product: CASSPGRAGETQYF. Variable domain in full (rest from reference TRBV5-1 and TRBJ2-5): KAGVTQTPRYLIKTRGQQVTLSCSPISGHRSVSWYQQTPGQGLQFLFEYFSETQRNKGNFPGRFSGRQFSNSRSEMNVSTLELGDSALYLCASSPGRAGETQYFGPGTRLLVL.